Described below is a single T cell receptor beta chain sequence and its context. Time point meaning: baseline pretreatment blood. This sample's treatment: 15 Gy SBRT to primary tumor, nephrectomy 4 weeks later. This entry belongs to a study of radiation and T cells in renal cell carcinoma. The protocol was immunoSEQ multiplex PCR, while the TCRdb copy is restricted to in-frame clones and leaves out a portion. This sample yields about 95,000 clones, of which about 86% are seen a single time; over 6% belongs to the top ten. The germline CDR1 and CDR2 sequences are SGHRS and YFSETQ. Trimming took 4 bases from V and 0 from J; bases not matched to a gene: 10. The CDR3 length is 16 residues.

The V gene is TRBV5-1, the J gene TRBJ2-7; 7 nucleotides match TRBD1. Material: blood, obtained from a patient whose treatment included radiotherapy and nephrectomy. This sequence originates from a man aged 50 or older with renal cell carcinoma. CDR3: CASSAPGTESSYEQYF. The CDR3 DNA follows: TGCGCCAGCAGCGCTCCCGGGACAGAGAGCTCCTACGAGCAGTACTTC.